These 11 T cell receptor beta chains were sequenced from one sample in a study of T-cell memory formation after mild COVID-19. TCRdb redid the calling of the 5' RACE reads with MiXCR, one entry per CDR3 protein. The data show about 350,000 distinct CDR3 sequences, with around a fifth seen just once and 20% to 25% held by the top ten. Sequencing was performed on PBMCs or a T cell subset sorted from them (not recorded which). The receptor source for this set is a man aged 18 to 35 who had mild COVID-19 (a few samples of this study predate the infection). Cell type and time point are not known.

This clonotype showed up just a few times. V usage is TRBV7-2 and J usage is TRBJ1-3; TRBD1 is a possible D gene (5 bases). Trimming removed 2 bases at V and 9 bases at J, with 14 bases between. CDR1 and CDR2 from the germline V gene are SGHTA and FQGNSA. There are 14 residues in the CDR3. The CDR3 sequence: CASSLNRRGGTIYF. In DNA, the CDR3 is TGTGCCAGCAGCTTAAACAGGCGCGGAGGCACCATATATTTT.

The chain recombines TRBV5-1 with TRBJ1-1; possibly TRBD1 for D (6 bases). Trimming removed 1 base at V and 4 bases at J, with 11 bases between. The CDR3 loop spans 14 amino acids. Per the germline V gene, CDR1 is SGHRS and CDR2 is YFSETQ. The CDR3 DNA sequence: TGCGCCAGCAGCTTGCAGGGGTTGCGCACTGAAGCTTTCTTT. Translating it yields CASSLQGLRTEAFF.

The table lists this clonotype with a few counts. The V and J genes are TRBV5-1 and TRBJ2-5; TRBD1 agrees at 9 bases. Trimming removed 0 bases from V and 3 bases from J; junction bases left unmatched: 3. Germline V gene data show CDR1 as SGHRS and CDR2 as YFSETQ. CDR3 length: 15 residues. The CDR3 bases are TGCGCCAGCAGCTTGGGACAGGGGGGAAAAGAGACCCAGTACTTC. It codes for CASSLGQGGKETQYF.

The rearrangement links TRBV12-3 or TRBV12-4 to TRBJ1-3; D call uncertain. This CDR3 contains 16 residues. Trimming stripped 6 bases from V and 4 bases from J, with 19 bases between. CDR3 DNA: TGTGCCAGCAGATCCCCCGGGCCCAGCTCGGGAAACACCATATATTTT. Its translation: CASRSPGPSSGNTIYF.

A few counts support this clonotype. The J gene is TRBJ1-2, the V gene TRBV3-1; D gene unclear. With 2 bases removed from V and 5 bases from J, the gap between germline ends came to 9 bases. Germline values: CDR1 LGHDT, CDR2 YNNKEL (reference sequence). This CDR3 is built from 13 residues. DNA for the CDR3: TGTGCCAGCAGCCAATCGGAAGGTTATGGCTACACCTTC. This sequence encodes CASSQSEGYGYTF.

The chain uses TRBV28 and TRBJ1-4; a possible D gene is TRBD1 (5 bases). Germline V gene sequence: CDR1 MDHEN, CDR2 SYDVKM. This CDR3 contains 14 residues. The V end lost 6 bases, the J end lost 0 bases, and 8 bases lay between the germline ends. CDR3 loop: CASRGEATNEKLFF. CDR3 in DNA: TGTGCCAGCAGGGGGGAGGCAACTAATGAAAAACTGTTTTTT.

This clonotype was seen a few times. The chain employs TRBV3-1 and TRBJ2-1; TRBD2 is a possible D gene (5 bases). V lost 2 bases and J 7 bases, leaving 9 bases between the germline ends. The CDR3 consists of 13 residues. The germline V gene has CDR1 LGHDT and CDR2 YNNKEL (reference sequence). CDR3 sequence (DNA): TGTGCCAGCAGCCAACTAACTAGTAATGAGCAGTTCTTC. Protein product: CASSQLTSNEQFF.

The V and J genes are TRBV7-2 and TRBJ2-1; D may be TRBD2 (5 bases). Trimming cost V 0 bases and J 0 bases, with 9 bases left between them. Germline CDR1 reads SGHTA; CDR2 reads FQGNSA. The CDR3 consists of 16 residues. The CDR3 here is CASSLAHTSSYNEQFF. CDR3 nucleotide sequence: TGTGCCAGCAGCTTAGCGCATACTAGCTCCTACAATGAGCAGTTCTTC.

This clonotype appeared a few times. J is TRBJ2-3 and V is TRBV6-5, with TRBD2 matching over 10 bases. The CDR3 contains 16 residues. Trimming removed 0 bases from V and 5 bases from J; junction bases left unmatched: 5. Per germline, CDR1 MNHEY and CDR2 SVGAGI. Here the CDR3 reads CASSYSTSGVRDTQYF. The CDR3, as DNA: TGTGCCAGCAGTTACTCCACTAGCGGGGTTCGAGATACGCAGTATTTT.

This clonotype was recorded a few times. The chain links TRBV28 to TRBJ2-1, with D possibly being TRBD2 (6 bases). Germline V gene data show CDR1 as MDHEN and CDR2 as SYDVKM. Trimming removed 2 bases at V and 7 bases at J, with 21 bases between. The CDR3 totals 17 residues. The CDR3 protein is CASSLNGGTDRVNEQFF. DNA for the CDR3: TGTGCCAGCAGTTTAAATGGGGGGACCGATAGGGTGAATGAGCAGTTCTTC.

This clonotype showed up just a few times. The gene calls are TRBV10-3 and TRBJ1-1; no firm D call. V lost 3 bases to trimming and J lost 0 bases, with 5 bases between them. Germline V gene sequence: CDR1 ENHRY, CDR2 SYGVKD. The CDR3 loop spans 13 amino acids. CDR3 nucleotides: TGTGCCATCAGTGATGCTGTGAACACTGAAGCTTTCTTT. It yields the protein CAISDAVNTEAFF.